These T cell receptor beta chains were read from a single sample in a study of T cell changes during pregnancy in multiple sclerosis. Assay used: immunoSEQ multiplex PCR; TCRdb lists only in-frame clones, some missing. Among 40,000 to 55,000 clones, 75% to 95% were seen once, and the ten largest hold roughly 9.1%. The source was CD8+ T cells from peripheral blood mononuclear cells, collected after pregnancy. The receptors here all came from a female donor with multiple sclerosis, enrolled in a pregnancy study. CDR3s include the opening cysteine and the closing phenylalanine or tryptophan. D genes are given only for firm matches. Size values are once, few and many counts, or a class for expanded clones, and some rows have none.

size: -; length: 13; D: -; V: TRBV27; J: TRBJ2-7; CDR3: CASSWTPSYEQYF; DNA: TGTGCCAGCAGTTGGACACCCTCCTACGAGCAGTACTTC
size: -; length: 14; D: -; V: TRBV6-4; J: TRBJ1-2; CDR3: CASSAGDPSRAYTF; DNA: TGTGCCAGCAGTGCGGGTGACCCCTCGAGGGCCTACACCTTC
size: -; length: 16; D: TRBD2; V: TRBV19; J: TRBJ2-3; CDR3: CASSISRGASTDTQYF; DNA: TGTGCCAGTAGTATCTCGCGGGGGGCTAGCACAGATACGCAGTATTTT
size: -; length: 16; D: -; V: TRBV11-3; J: TRBJ2-3; CDR3: CASSPREGTASGTQYF; DNA: TGTGCCAGCAGCCCCCGAGAGGGGACTGCAAGTGGTACGCAGTATTTT
size: -; length: 16; D: TRBD2; V: TRBV7-2; J: TRBJ2-3; CDR3: CASSQAERGVADTQYF; DNA: TGCGCCAGCAGCCAAGCCGAGCGGGGGGTGGCAGATACGCAGTATTTT
size: -; length: 14; D: TRBD1; V: TRBV5-4; J: TRBJ2-7; CDR3: CASSKGQLPEEQYF; DNA: TGTGCCAGCAGTAAGGGACAGTTGCCGGAGGAGCAGTACTTC
size: -; length: 15; D: TRBD1; V: TRBV6-1; J: TRBJ1-3; CDR3: CASSEGDRGGNTIYF; DNA: TGTGCCAGCAGTGAAGGGGACAGGGGAGGAAACACCATATATTTT
size: -; length: 16; D: TRBD2; V: TRBV4-3; J: TRBJ2-2; CDR3: CASSPFSGGAVGELFF; DNA: TGCGCCAGCAGCCCATTTAGCGGGGGGGCTGTCGGGGAGCTGTTTTTT
size: -; length: 15; D: -; V: TRBV7-2; J: TRBJ1-1; CDR3: CASSLAPAGDTEAFF; DNA: TGTGCCAGCAGCTTAGCACCGGCGGGCGACACTGAAGCTTTCTTT
size: -; length: 15; D: -; V: TRBV6-1; J: TRBJ1-5; CDR3: CASSQGQSSNQPQHF; DNA: TGTGCCAGCAGCCAAGGACAGAGTAGCAATCAGCCCCAGCATTTT
size: once; length: 14; D: -; V: TRBV27; J: TRBJ1-3; CDR3: CASSVSVSGNTIYF; DNA: TGTGCCAGCAGTGTCTCGGTATCTGGAAACACCATATATTTT